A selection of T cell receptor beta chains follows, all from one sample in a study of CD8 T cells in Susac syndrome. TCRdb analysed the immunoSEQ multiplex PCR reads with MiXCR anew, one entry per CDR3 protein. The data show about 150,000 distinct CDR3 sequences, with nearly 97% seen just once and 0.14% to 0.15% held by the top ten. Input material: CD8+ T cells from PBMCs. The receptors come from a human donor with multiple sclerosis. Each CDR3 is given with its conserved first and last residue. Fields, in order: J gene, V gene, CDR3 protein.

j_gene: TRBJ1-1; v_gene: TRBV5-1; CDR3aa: CASSLEHLNTEAFF
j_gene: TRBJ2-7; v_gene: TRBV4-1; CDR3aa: CASSQDHPGPYEQYF
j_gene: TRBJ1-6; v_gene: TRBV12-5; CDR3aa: CASAPSTRNSPLHF
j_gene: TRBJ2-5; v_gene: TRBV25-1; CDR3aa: CASSELQGTVPETQYF
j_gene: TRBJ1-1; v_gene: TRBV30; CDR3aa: CAWKYLNTEAFF
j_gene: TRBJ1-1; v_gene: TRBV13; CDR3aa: CASSPGTGENTEAFF
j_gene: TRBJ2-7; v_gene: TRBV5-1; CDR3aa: CASTPDRGDEQYF
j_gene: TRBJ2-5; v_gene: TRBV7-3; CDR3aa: CASSPGTRGTQYF
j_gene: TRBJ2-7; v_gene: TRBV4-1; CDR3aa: CASSPEPIPYEQYF
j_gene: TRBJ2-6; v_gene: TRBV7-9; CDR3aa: CAGWGANVLTF
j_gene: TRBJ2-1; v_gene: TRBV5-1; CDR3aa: CASRRRLAGVLSNEQFF
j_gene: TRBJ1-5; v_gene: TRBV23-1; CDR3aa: CASSLFVGRASNQPQHF
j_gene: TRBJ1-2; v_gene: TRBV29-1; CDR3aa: CSDTGTGLVYGYTF
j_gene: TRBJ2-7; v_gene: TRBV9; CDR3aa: CASSVEASAPYEQYF
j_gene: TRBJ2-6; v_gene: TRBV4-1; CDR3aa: CASSQFRRGSGANVLTF
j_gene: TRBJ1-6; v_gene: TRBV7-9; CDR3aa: CASSPTGDFSPLHF
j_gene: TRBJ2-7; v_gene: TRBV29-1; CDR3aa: CSVESREVPYEQYF
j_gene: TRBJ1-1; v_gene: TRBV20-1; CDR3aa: CSASLGLATEAFF
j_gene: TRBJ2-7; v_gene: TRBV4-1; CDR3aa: CASSQRTPSTYEQYF
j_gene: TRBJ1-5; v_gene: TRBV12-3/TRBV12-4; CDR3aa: CASSLREANQPQHF
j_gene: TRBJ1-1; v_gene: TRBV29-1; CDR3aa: CSVDLRAENTEAFF
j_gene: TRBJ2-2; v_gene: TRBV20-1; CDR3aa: CSARPGEGGELFF
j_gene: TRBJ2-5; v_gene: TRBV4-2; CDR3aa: CASSQDRQGLETQYF
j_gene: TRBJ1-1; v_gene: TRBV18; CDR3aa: CASSPAGGQEAFF
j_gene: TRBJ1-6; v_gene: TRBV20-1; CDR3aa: CSARVEATSYNSPLHF
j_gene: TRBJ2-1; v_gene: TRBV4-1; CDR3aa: CASSPSPGRNEQFF